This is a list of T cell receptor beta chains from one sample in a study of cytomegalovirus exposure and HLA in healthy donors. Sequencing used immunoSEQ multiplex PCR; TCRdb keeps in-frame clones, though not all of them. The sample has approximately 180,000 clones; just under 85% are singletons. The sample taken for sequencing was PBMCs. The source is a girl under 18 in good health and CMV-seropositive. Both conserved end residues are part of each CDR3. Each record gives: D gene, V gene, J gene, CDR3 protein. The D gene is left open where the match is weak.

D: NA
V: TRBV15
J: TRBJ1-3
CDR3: CATSRDREGTRGNTIYF

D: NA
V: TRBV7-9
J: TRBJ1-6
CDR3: CASSSDLHGDSPLHF

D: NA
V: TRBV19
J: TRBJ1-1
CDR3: CATGEGWITEAFF

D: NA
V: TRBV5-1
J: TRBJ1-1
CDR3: CASSLGSDTEAFF

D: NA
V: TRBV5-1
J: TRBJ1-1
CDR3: CASSKLLNTEAFF

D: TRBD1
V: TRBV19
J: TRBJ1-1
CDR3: CASSIASRGLRDTEAFF

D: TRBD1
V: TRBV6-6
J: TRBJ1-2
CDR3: CASSYSATGQAYGYTF

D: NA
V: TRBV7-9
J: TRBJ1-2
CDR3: CASSFDRFVSYTF

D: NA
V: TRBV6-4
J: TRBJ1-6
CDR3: CASKAAGSANSPLHF

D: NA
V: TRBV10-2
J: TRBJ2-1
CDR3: CASSAPTSPSVNSYNEQFF

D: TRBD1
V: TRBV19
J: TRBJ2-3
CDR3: CASRDPGQGSTDTQYF

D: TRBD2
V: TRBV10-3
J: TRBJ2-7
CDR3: CAISESKRTSGARTYEQYF

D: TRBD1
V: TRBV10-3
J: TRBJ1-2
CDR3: CAISEILAGGGYTF

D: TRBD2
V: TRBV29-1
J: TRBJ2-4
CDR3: CSVEGGDHKNIQYF

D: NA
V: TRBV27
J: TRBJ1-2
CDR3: CASSLSGEGGGYGYTF